Below, 23 T cell receptor beta chains from the same sample are listed, as sequenced in a study of shared T cell receptors in the human thymus. The data were produced by immunoSEQ multiplex PCR, yet TCRdb's version contains in-frame clones alone and is incomplete. The table shows hundreds of thousands of clones, with around 82% occurring only once. The same specimen was also included in a second study, on human thymus T cells.

The sequenced sample was thymocytes. Every receptor here comes from a boy under three years old with a congenital heart defect.

The rearrangement links TRBV7-9 to TRBJ2-7, with D perhaps TRBD2 (6 bases). The germline V gene encodes CDR1 SEHNR and CDR2 FQNEAQ (reference sequence). V lost 9 bases to trimming and J lost 0 bases, with 21 bases between them. The CDR3 is 16 amino acids. The CDR3 DNA reads TGTGCCAGTCTGGGCCCGGGATCGGGAGACTCCTACGAGCAGTACTTC. This encodes CASLGPGSGDSYEQYF.

The V gene is TRBV9, the J gene TRBJ2-4; D might be TRBD2 (5 bases). Germline V gene lookup returns CDR1 SGDLS and CDR2 YYNGEE. The CDR3 spans 14 residues. V dropped 0 bases and J dropped 5 bases, with 9 bases sitting between them. Written as DNA, the CDR3 is TGTGCCAGCAGCGTAGGAGGGAACCAAAACATTCAGTACTTC. Translated, it gives CASSVGGNQNIQYF. Looking up the rest from reference TRBV9 and TRBJ2-4 gives the full variable domain: DSGVTQTPKHLITATGQRVTLRCSPRSGDLSVYWYQQSLDQGLQFLIQYYNGEERAKGNILERFSAQQFPDLHSELNLSSLELGDSALYFCASSVGGNQNIQYFGAGTRLSVL.

V and J are TRBV19 and TRBJ2-7; 9 nucleotides match TRBD2. Unmatched junction bases numbered 13, after V lost 6 bases and J lost 4 bases. CDR1 is LNHDA and CDR2 is SQIVND in the germline V gene (reference sequence). The CDR3 is 16 amino acids. CDR3 nucleotide sequence: TGTGCCAGTAGCAGCGGAAGACTAGCGGAGAGGTACGAGCAGTACTTC. It is translated as CASSSGRLAERYEQYF.

The chain joins TRBV19 to TRBJ2-6; 12 bases line up with TRBD1. V trimming: 11 bases; J trimming: 1 base; junction bases outside the gene matches: 6. This CDR3 region has 16 residues. Germline assignment: CDR1 LNHDA and CDR2 SQIVND (reference sequence). Here the CDR3 reads CAGGTGGESGANVLTF. CDR3 sequence (DNA): TGTGCCGGGGGGACAGGGGGCGAGTCTGGGGCCAACGTCCTGACTTTC.

This clone turned up a few times. The V and J genes are TRBV28 and TRBJ2-7; possible D gene TRBD2, 6 bases. From germline, CDR1 is MDHEN and CDR2 SYDVKM. The CDR3 has 14 amino acids. V gave up 3 bases and J gave up 3 bases, with 12 bases separating them. The CDR3 reads CASSFCPGDYEQYF. The CDR3 nucleotides are TGTGCCAGCAGTTTTTGCCCGGGGGACTACGAGCAGTACTTC.

The chain employs TRBV19 and TRBJ2-5; D is possibly TRBD1 (5 bases). CDR1 and CDR2 (germline): LNHDA, SQIVND (reference sequence). The V end lost 0 bases, the J end lost 9 bases, and 17 bases lay between the germline ends. This CDR3 region has 15 residues. DNA for the CDR3: TGTGCCAGTAGTATAGATCGATCAGGGCAAGGGGCCCAGTACTTC. Translation: CASSIDRSGQGAQYF.

The genes are TRBV30 and TRBJ2-2, with TRBD2 matching over 10 bases. This CDR3 has 16 amino acids. J gave up 4 bases and V 0 bases, and 5 bases lay outside the gene matches. Per germline, CDR1 GTSNPN and CDR2 SVGIG (reference sequence). The CDR3 coding sequence is TGTGCCTGGAGTGTAGGGAAGCGGGAGGGCACCGGGGAGCTGTTTTTT. Protein: CAWSVGKREGTGELFF.

This chain links TRBV19 with TRBJ2-3; 11 bases are a match to TRBD2. V was clipped by 5 bases and J by 5 bases; unmatched bases: 6. CDR3 size: 15 residues. Germline lookup yields CDR1 LNHDA and CDR2 SQIVND (reference sequence). CDR3 amino acids: CASSYTSGSRDTQYF. CDR3 sequence (DNA): TGTGCCAGTAGTTATACTAGCGGGAGTAGAGATACGCAGTATTTT.

The chain is built from TRBV27 and TRBJ2-7; TRBD2 matches 13 bases. Losses at the gene ends were 4 bases for V and 2 bases for J; bases not matched to a gene: 17. CDR1 is MNHEY, CDR2 SMNVEV, per germline (reference sequence). The CDR3 spans 20 residues. CDR3 nucleotide sequence: TGTGCCAGCAGTTCGGGACTAGCGGGACCTTCCACCCAGCCCGCCTACGAGCAGTACTTC. It encodes CASSSGLAGPSTQPAYEQYF.

The chain combines TRBV6-1 with TRBJ1-1; no definite D call. Deletions cut 6 bases from V and 1 base from J, with 12 bases between. CDR3 length equals 14 residues. Germline V lookup: CDR1 MNHNS, CDR2 SASEGT. CDR3 in amino acids: CASRAGGPNTEAFF. The CDR3 DNA sequence: TGTGCCAGCAGAGCGGGCGGCCCGAACACTGAAGCTTTCTTT.

The chain carries TRBV28 and TRBJ1-5; the match to TRBD1 covers 8 bases. This CDR3 comprises 16 residues. Germline lookup yields CDR1 MDHEN and CDR2 SYDVKM. The J segment lost 6 bases and the V segment lost 3 bases, leaving 10 bases of the junction unmatched. The CDR3 bases are TGTGCCAGCAGTTTCCCGGAGGCAGGGGGCAGTCAGCCCCAGCATTTT. Protein product: CASSFPEAGGSQPQHF. The variable domain in full, with the rest retrieved from reference TRBV28 and TRBJ1-5, is DVKVTQSSRYLVKRTGEKVFLECVQDMDHENMFWYRQDPGLGLRLIYFSYDVKMKEKGDIPEGYSVSREKKERFSLILESASTNQTSMYLCASSFPEAGGSQPQHFGDGTRLSIL.

This clone was detected only a few times. The gene calls are TRBV30 and TRBJ2-4, with 12 nucleotides matching TRBD2. The CDR3 extends over 17 amino acids. Germline-derived CDR1 and CDR2 are GTSNPN and SVGIG (reference sequence). J gave up 5 bases and V 1 base, and 9 bases lay outside the gene matches. CDR3 DNA: TGTGCCTGGAGTGGGCTAGCGGGAGGGCCCTCAGAAAACATTCAGTACTTC. This translates into CAWSGLAGGPSENIQYF. Full variable domain (outside the CDR3, taken from reference TRBV30 and TRBJ2-4): SQTIHQWPATLVQPVGSPLSLECTVEGTSNPNLYWYRQAAGRGLQLLFYSVGIGQISSEVPQNLSASRPQDRQFILSSKKLLLSDSGFYLCAWSGLAGGPSENIQYFGAGTRLSVL.

The V gene is TRBV27, the J gene TRBJ2-7, with TRBD2 identical over 7 bases. Germline CDR1 and CDR2: MNHEY and SMNVEV (reference sequence). The CDR3 spans 15 residues. The J segment lost 2 bases and the V segment lost 4 bases, leaving 8 bases of the junction unmatched. The CDR3 sequence: CASSSGLAATYEQYF. The CDR3 coding sequence is TGTGCCAGCAGTTCCGGGCTAGCGGCCACCTACGAGCAGTACTTC.

The rearrangement links TRBV28 to TRBJ1-1, with a tentative D call TRBD1 (6 bases). The CDR3 is 14 residues long. CDR1 and CDR2 from the germline V gene are MDHEN and SYDVKM. Trimming cost V 3 bases and J 4 bases, with 12 bases left between them. The CDR3 coding sequence is TGTGCCAGCAGTTTCCGTCCAGGGGCCACTGAAGCTTTCTTT. Translation gives CASSFRPGATEAFF.

V usage is TRBV7-9 and J usage is TRBJ1-2; D gene ambiguous. This CDR3 has 16 residues. The V gene's germline CDR1 is SEHNR and CDR2 FQNEAQ (reference sequence). Trimming cost V 2 bases and J 1 base, with 14 bases left between them. The DNA of the CDR3 is TGTGCCAGCAGCTTAATCCCCGTGAGGCTTAACTATGGCTACACCTTC. This codes for CASSLIPVRLNYGYTF.

In regard to this clone: Other DNA sequences in the same sample also yield this CDR3. This rearrangement joins TRBV19 to TRBJ2-3, with unresolved D. Germline values: CDR1 LNHDA, CDR2 SQIVND (reference sequence). This CDR3 has 14 residues. Trimming took 5 bases from V and 4 from J, leaving 13 bases between them. CDR3 DNA: TGTGCCAGTAGTCCTCGGATGGGCGCAGATACGCAGTATTTT. Protein: CASSPRMGADTQYF.

V gene TRBV6-5 combines with J gene TRBJ1-2; possibly TRBD1 for D (5 bases). The CDR3 length is 16 residues. V lost 4 bases and J 5 bases, leaving 20 bases between the germline ends. CDR1 and CDR2 from the germline V gene are MNHEY and SVGAGI. The CDR3 spells CASSSFYFRGLYGYTF. CDR3 coding DNA: TGTGCCAGCAGTTCATTCTACTTTAGGGGACTGTATGGCTACACCTTC.

This chain connects TRBV30 to TRBJ1-4; D remains unclear. Trimming pared 3 bases from V and 5 bases from J, leaving 19 bases between. The CDR3 contains 16 residues. Germline CDR1 reads GTSNPN; CDR2 reads SVGIG (reference sequence). The CDR3 nucleotides read TGTGCCTGGAGCCTAAGAGTGGGCAGGAAGAATGAAAAACTGTTTTTT. It yields the protein CAWSLRVGRKNEKLFF.

The V call is TRBV28, the J call TRBJ2-6, with unresolved D. Germline CDR1 and CDR2: MDHEN and SYDVKM. The V and J ends lost 2 bases and 4 bases respectively, with 9 bases between them. CDR3 size: 15 residues. The CDR3 DNA follows: TGTGCCAGCAGTTTAGGCTTTCGAGGGGCCAACGTCCTGACTTTC. The encoded protein is CASSLGFRGANVLTF.

The chain joins TRBV7-8 to TRBJ2-7; 13 positions agree with TRBD2. The germline CDR1 and CDR2 sequences are SGHVS and FQNEAQ. V was pared by 4 bases and J by 5 bases, with 17 bases of the junction left unmatched. The CDR3 sequence is 19 residues long. The CDR3 protein is CASSSTSGRAGEQLHEQYF. CDR3 nucleotide sequence: TGTGCCAGCAGCTCCACTAGCGGGAGGGCCGGTGAGCAACTCCACGAGCAGTACTTC. The full variable domain, with the rest looked up from reference TRBV7-8 and TRBJ2-7, is GAGVSQSPRYKVAKRGQDVALRCDPISGHVSLFWYQQALGQGPEFLTYFQNEAQLDKSGLPSDRFFAERPEGSVSTLKIQRTQQEDSAVYLCASSSTSGRAGEQLHEQYFGPGTRLTVT.

J is TRBJ2-2 and V is TRBV5-1; a possible D gene is TRBD1 (5 bases). V shed 1 base and J shed 5 bases, with 15 bases lying between them. Per germline, CDR1 SGHRS and CDR2 YFSETQ. The length of the CDR3 is 16 residues. The CDR3 protein is CASSLRIQAPTGELFF. In DNA, the CDR3 is TGCGCCAGCAGCTTGAGGATACAGGCGCCGACCGGGGAGCTGTTTTTT.

V usage is TRBV6-4 and J usage is TRBJ1-4, with unresolved D. Germline loops: CDR1 MRHNA, CDR2 SNTAGT. This CDR3 comprises 13 residues. V dropped 2 bases and J dropped 8 bases, with 9 bases sitting between them. The CDR3 loop is CASSDREGEKLFF. Here the CDR3 DNA reads TGTGCCAGCAGTGACAGGGAGGGAGAAAAACTGTTTTTT.

This clone was picked up a small number of times. The chain recombines TRBV19 with TRBJ2-1; 9 bases agree with TRBD2. CDR1 and CDR2 from the germline V gene are LNHDA and SQIVND (reference sequence). J gave up 8 bases and V 5 bases, and 4 bases lay outside the gene matches. CDR3 length: 13 amino acids. This CDR3 is CASSLKREDEQFF. CDR3 nucleotides: TGTGCCAGTAGTCTTAAGCGGGAGGATGAGCAGTTCTTC.